This TCR beta chain is drawn from a study of T cell changes during pregnancy in multiple sclerosis. The CDR3 extends over 11 amino acids. V dropped 7 bases and J dropped 5 bases, with 8 bases sitting between them. The V gene's germline CDR1 is LNHDA and CDR2 SQIVND (reference sequence). TCRdb keeps only in-frame clones here, not all; method: immunoSEQ multiplex PCR. The sample carries some 49,000 clones, roughly 94% recorded once. The source is a female donor with multiple sclerosis, enrolled in a pregnancy study. The rearrangement uses TRBV19 and TRBJ1-1, with D perhaps matching TRBD1 (5 bases). The specimen comprised CD8+ T cells from peripheral blood mononuclear cells, sampled in the first trimester of pregnancy. CDR3 DNA: TGTGCCAGTAACCGGGGGACTGAAGCTTTCTTT. Protein: CASNRGTEAFF.